A single T cell receptor (beta chain) is shown here with its context. Antigen: not known. These data are taken from a study of cytomegalovirus exposure and HLA in healthy donors. Study-level findings and limits: The authors later found TCR association rates varying by HLA locus, with DRB1 most and HLA-C fewest. Researchers reported in a later analysis that a missense DCLRE1C variant was tied to TCR beta V- and J-gene trimming. Later analysis revealed greater clonal expansion in HLA-associated TCR beta chains than in equally common others. A list of 150 to 200 TCR beta chains associated with cytomegalovirus was given.

60 Vbeta and 13 Jbeta primers were used in PCR. Libraries were prepared by immunoSEQ multiplex PCR; TCRdb keeps only in-frame clonotypes and omits some of them. The sample has some 90,000 clones, about four fifths seen once. After removal of 3 bases from V and 6 bases from J, the junction contained 5 bases not matched to a gene. Germline CDR1 and CDR2: MNHEY and SMNVEV (reference sequence). This CDR3 is 15 amino acids long. The V gene is TRBV27, the J gene TRBJ2-7; 13 bases line up with TRBD2. This TCR was recovered from a middle-aged woman in good health and CMV-seronegative. The sample was PBMCs. The CDR3 is CASSFLRLAGGEQYF. CDR3 in DNA: TGTGCCAGCAGTTTTCTGAGACTAGCGGGAGGCGAGCAGTACTTC.